This record concerns one TCR beta chain sequence. Its cognate antigen is unknown. Treatment meaning: oral pan-JAK inhibitor, 5-10 mg twice daily. This CDR3 is built from 14 residues. Germline V gives CDR1 MGHRA, CDR2 YSYEKL. V lost 5 bases and J lost 8; bases outside the gene matches: 6. In each case, RNA was isolated and then reverse transcribed into cDNA as the sequencing template. Measured with immunoSEQ multiplex PCR; TCRdb has only the in-frame clones, and not every one. The data hold under 200,000 clones, with 60% observed a single time. This entry belongs to a study of CD8+ T cells in alopecia areata. Study background: Treated patients received oral tofacitinib, 5 to 10 mg twice daily. Treatment ran 6 to 18 months, with 6 months of follow-up afterward. Study-level results: Because of a solitary nonresponder, the connection of baseline CD8+ expansion to response stays uncertain. For lesional scalp, especially alopecia totalis/universalis, clonality was higher than in normal scalp.

The sample was CD4+ T cells sorted from blood, taken at week 24, from a patient treated with tofacitinib. The J gene is TRBJ2-6, the V gene TRBV4-1; 7 nucleotides line up with TRBD2. The receptor was isolated from a human donor with alopecia areata. The CDR3 region is CASSFLGGSNVLTF. The CDR3 bases are TGCGCCAGCAGCTTCTTGGGGGGGTCCAACGTCCTGACTTTC.